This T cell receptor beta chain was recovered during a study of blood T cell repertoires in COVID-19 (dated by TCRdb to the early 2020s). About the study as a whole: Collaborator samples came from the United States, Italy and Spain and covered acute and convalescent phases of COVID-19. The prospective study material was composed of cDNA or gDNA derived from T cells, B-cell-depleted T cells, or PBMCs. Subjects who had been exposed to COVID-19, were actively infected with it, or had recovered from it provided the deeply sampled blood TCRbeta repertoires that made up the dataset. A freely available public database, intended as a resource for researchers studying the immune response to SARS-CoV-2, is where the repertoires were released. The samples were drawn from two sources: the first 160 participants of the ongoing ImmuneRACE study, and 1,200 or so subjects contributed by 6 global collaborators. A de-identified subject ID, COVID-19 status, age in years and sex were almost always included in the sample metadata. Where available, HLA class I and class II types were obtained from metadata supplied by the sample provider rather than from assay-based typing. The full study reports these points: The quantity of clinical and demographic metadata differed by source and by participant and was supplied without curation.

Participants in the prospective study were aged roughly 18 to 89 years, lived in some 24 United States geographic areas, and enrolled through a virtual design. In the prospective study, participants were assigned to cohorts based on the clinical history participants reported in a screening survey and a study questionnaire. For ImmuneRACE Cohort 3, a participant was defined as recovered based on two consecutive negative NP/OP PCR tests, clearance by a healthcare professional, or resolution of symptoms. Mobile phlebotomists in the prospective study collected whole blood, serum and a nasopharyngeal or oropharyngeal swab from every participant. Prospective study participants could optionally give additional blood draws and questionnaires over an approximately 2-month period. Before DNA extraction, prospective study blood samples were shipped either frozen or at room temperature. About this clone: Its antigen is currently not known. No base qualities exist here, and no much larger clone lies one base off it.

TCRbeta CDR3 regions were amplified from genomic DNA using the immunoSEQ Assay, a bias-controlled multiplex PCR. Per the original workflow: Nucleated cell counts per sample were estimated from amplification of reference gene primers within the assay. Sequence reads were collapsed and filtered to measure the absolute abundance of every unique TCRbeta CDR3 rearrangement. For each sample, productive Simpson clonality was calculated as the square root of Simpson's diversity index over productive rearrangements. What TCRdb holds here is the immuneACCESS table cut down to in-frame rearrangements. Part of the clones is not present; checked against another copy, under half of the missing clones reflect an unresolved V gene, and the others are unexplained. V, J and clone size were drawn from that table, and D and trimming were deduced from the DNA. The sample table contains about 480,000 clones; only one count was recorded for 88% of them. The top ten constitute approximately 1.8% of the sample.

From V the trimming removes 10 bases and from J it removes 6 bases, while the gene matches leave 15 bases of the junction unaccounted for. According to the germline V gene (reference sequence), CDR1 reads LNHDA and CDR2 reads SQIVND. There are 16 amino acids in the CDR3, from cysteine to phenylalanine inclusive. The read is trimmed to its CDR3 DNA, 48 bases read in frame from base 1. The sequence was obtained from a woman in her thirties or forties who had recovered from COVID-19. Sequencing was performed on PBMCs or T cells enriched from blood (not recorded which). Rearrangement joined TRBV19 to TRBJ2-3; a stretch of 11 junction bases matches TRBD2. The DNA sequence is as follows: TGTGCCACGACAGGGTTTAGCGGGAGGGGGACGGATACGCAGTATTTT. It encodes CATTGFSGRGTDTQYF.